This is a list of T cell receptor beta chains from one sample in a study of blood T cell repertoires in COVID-19. Assay used: immunoSEQ multiplex PCR; TCRdb lists only in-frame clones, some missing. This table has some 400,000 clones, roughly nine tenths appearing once. The sequencing sample was made of PBMCs or T cells enriched from blood (not recorded which). Receptors were obtained from a middle-aged woman who had been exposed to COVID-19. CDR3s include the opening cysteine and the closing phenylalanine or tryptophan. The D gene is left open where the match is weak. The size field is filled for only some rows; it gives once, few, many or a size class.

clone_size,v_call,j_call,d_call,cdr3_aa,cdr3_nt
NA,TRBV30,TRBJ2-1,TRBD1,CAWSVRRTGVDEQFF,TGTGCCTGGAGTGTACGAAGGACAGGGGTGGATGAGCAGTTCTTC
NA,TRBV5-4,TRBJ1-2,TRBD1,CASVETGGYGYTF,TGTGCCAGCGTCGAAACAGGGGGCTATGGCTACACCTTC
NA,TRBV5-4,TRBJ2-1,TRBD2,CASSLGTSGTGRYNEQFF,TGTGCCAGCAGCCTTGGGACTAGCGGGACCGGACGGTACAATGAGCAGTTCTTC
NA,TRBV19,TRBJ1-5,TRBD1,CASQDRLGQPQHF,TGTGCCTCTCAGGACAGGCTTGGTCAGCCCCAGCATTTT
NA,TRBV2,TRBJ2-5,NA,CASSEMRGQETQYF,TGTGCCAGCAGTGAAATGCGCGGGCAAGAGACCCAGTACTTC
NA,TRBV21-1,TRBJ2-5,NA,CASSVGRGDSDQETQYF,TGTGCCAGCAGCGTCGGGAGGGGGGACTCGGACCAAGAGACCCAGTACTTC
NA,TRBV9,TRBJ1-2,NA,CASSVARDVPYGYTF,TGTGCCAGCAGCGTAGCACGCGATGTCCCCTATGGCTACACCTTC
NA,TRBV7-9,TRBJ2-7,TRBD2,CASSSTGTSSRGPAYEQYF,TGTGCCAGCAGCTCAACCGGGACTAGCTCCAGAGGGCCTGCTTACGAGCAGTACTTC
NA,TRBV5-4,TRBJ1-2,NA,CASSSTTVSLVGYTF,TGTGCCAGCAGCTCAACGACAGTATCTCTCGTCGGCTACACCTTC
NA,TRBV7-7,TRBJ2-7,TRBD2,CASSFRTSGTFYEQYF,TGTGCTAGCAGCTTCCGGACTAGCGGGACCTTCTACGAGCAGTACTTC
NA,TRBV10-3,TRBJ2-7,NA,CAIRDPGVGYEQYF,TGTGCCATCAGAGACCCAGGGGTCGGCTACGAGCAGTACTTC
NA,TRBV7-9,TRBJ1-2,NA,CASSLGGSDYGYTF,TGTGCCAGCAGCTTAGGAGGATCGGACTATGGCTACACCTTC
NA,TRBV20-1,TRBJ2-7,NA,CSASRPREQYF,TGCAGTGCTTCACGACCCAGGGAGCAGTACTTC
NA,TRBV12-1,TRBJ1-3,NA,CASSLLTGSGGNTIYF,TGTGCCAGCAGCTTACTGACAGGGTCGGGGGGAAACACCATATATTTT
once,TRBV7-2,TRBJ2-5,TRBD2,CASSSSGWGETQYF,TGTGCCAGCAGCTCTAGCGGATGGGGAGAGACCCAGTACTTC
NA,TRBV5-1,TRBJ2-1,NA,CASSLEARVNEQFF,TGCGCCAGCAGCTTGGAGGCCAGGGTCAATGAGCAGTTCTTC